This T cell receptor (beta chain) was identified in a study of technical replicates of blood from a handful of donors. Per germline, CDR1 GTSNPN and CDR2 SVGIG (reference sequence). Trimming removed 6 bases at V and 8 bases at J, with 19 bases between. This CDR3 spans 13 amino acids. TCRdb's table, derived via immunoSEQ multiplex PCR, lists solely in-frame clones and lacks some. The data show about 75,000 clones, with approximately 96% seen just once and more than 0.15% held by the top ten. Sequencing was carried out using T cells isolated from PBMCs. The chain uses TRBV30 and TRBJ1-2; possible D gene TRBD1, 6 bases. This TCR came from a human donor in good health. Written as DNA, the CDR3 is TGTGCCTGCAAACCACAGGGTAGGACGGGCTACACCTTC. It encodes CACKPQGRTGYTF.